These T cell receptor beta chains were read from a single sample in a study of metastatic and nonmetastatic thyroid tumors. MiXCR reprocessed the PCR reads for TCRdb. Of tens of thousands of clones listed, about 13% were seen once; the top ten hold approximately 10%. The sequenced sample consisted of blood. These receptors were obtained from a female donor with papillary thyroid cancer or a benign thyroid nodule (not recorded which). Some clones in this sample may be carry-over from other donors' samples. Each CDR3 is given with its conserved first and last residue. A D gene is named only where the DNA matches it firmly. Only some rows state a clone size, as once, few, many or a class for expanded clones.

v_call	j_call	d_call	clone_size	cdr3_nt	cdr3_aa
TRBV6-1	TRBJ2-1	NA	many	TGTGCCAGCAGTTCCAGGGGAAATGAGCAGTTCTTC	CASSSRGNEQFF
TRBV6-1	TRBJ1-6	TRBD1	many	TGTGCCAGCAGTGCGCGACAGGGGGAGAATTCACCCCTCCACTTT	CASSARQGENSPLHF
TRBV7-3	TRBJ1-1	NA	many	TGTGCCAGCAGCCCCGCTCCCACGGGGAACACTGAAGCTTTCTTT	CASSPAPTGNTEAFF
TRBV6-2/TRBV6-3	TRBJ2-7	NA	many	TGTGCCAGCAGTTATACCCGCTCCTACGAGCAGTACTTC	CASSYTRSYEQYF
TRBV18	TRBJ1-3	NA	many	TGTGCCAGCTCACCGCCGCACTACTCTGGAAACACCATATATTTT	CASSPPHYSGNTIYF
TRBV29-1	TRBJ2-7	NA	many	TGCAGCGCCCACGGGGGCTCCTACGAGCAGTACTTC	CSAHGGSYEQYF
TRBV7-9	TRBJ2-3	NA	many	TGTACCAGCAGCTCGGTGGGGGATACGCAGTATTTT	CTSSSVGDTQYF
TRBV20-1	TRBJ2-1	TRBD2	many	TGCAGTGCCCCGCCCCTAGCGGGAAACAATGAGCAGTTCTTC	CSAPPLAGNNEQFF
TRBV5-3	TRBJ2-6	NA	many	TGTGCCAGTAGCAGGGGAGACTCTGGGGCCAACGTCCTGACTTTC	CASSRGDSGANVLTF
TRBV5-1	TRBJ1-1	NA	many	TGCGCCAGCAGCTTGGAGACTCTGGGGAACACTGAAGCTTTCTTT	CASSLETLGNTEAFF
TRBV9	TRBJ1-1	NA	many	TGTGCCAGCAGCGTAGGGGTGGGGAGGGGGACTGAAGCTTTCTTT	CASSVGVGRGTEAFF
TRBV2	TRBJ2-7	NA	few	TGTGCCAGCAGTGAGCGGACATGGGGCTTGTACGAGCAGTACTTC	CASSERTWGLYEQYF
TRBV5-3	TRBJ2-1	NA	NA	TGTGCCAGAAGCAGCCGCCATCCCTACAATGAGCAGTTCTTC	CARSSRHPYNEQFF
TRBV10-3	TRBJ2-7	NA	many	TGTGCCATCAGTGAGTCCCTAGCCCGTGGCTACGAGCAGTACTTC	CAISESLARGYEQYF
TRBV28	TRBJ1-5	NA	many	TGTGCCAGCAACCCCGCGGGACCCATTCAGCCCCAGCATTTT	CASNPAGPIQPQHF
TRBV9	TRBJ2-7	TRBD1	many	TGTGCCAGCAGCCCGCTTCCGGGACAGGGGTTCTACGAGCAGTACTTC	CASSPLPGQGFYEQYF
TRBV20-1	TRBJ2-7	TRBD2	NA	TGCAGTGCGATTCTAGCGGGAATAGGGTACGAGCAGTACTTC	CSAILAGIGYEQYF
TRBV7-3	TRBJ2-2	TRBD2	NA	TGTGCCAGCAGCTCCCATCCCGCGGGGGCCGGGGAGCTGTTTTTT	CASSSHPAGAGELFF
TRBV11-2	TRBJ2-3	TRBD2	many	TGTGCCAGCAGCACGCGGACTAGCGGGACTACGCAGTATTTT	CASSTRTSGTTQYF
TRBV20-1	TRBJ2-1	TRBD2	many	TGCAGTGCTAGGGGAGGGACTAGTGGCTTTTTGGATGAGCAGTTCTTC	CSARGGTSGFLDEQFF
TRBV6-1	TRBJ2-1	NA	many	TGTGCCAGCAGTGAATTTGCGGGGGCCACCCCCCATGAGCAGTTCTTC	CASSEFAGATPHEQFF
TRBV7-2	TRBJ1-2	NA	many	TGTGCCAGCAGCCCAGGACTACGGGCTGGCTACACCTTC	CASSPGLRAGYTF
TRBV20-1	TRBJ1-5	TRBD1	many	TGCAGTGCGGGACGGACAGGCACTTATAGCAATCAGCCCCAGCATTTT	CSAGRTGTYSNQPQHF
TRBV5-5	TRBJ2-1	TRBD2	many	TGTGCCAGCAGCTTTAGCGGGGGGAGTTCCTACAATGAGCAGTTCTTC	CASSFSGGSSYNEQFF
TRBV6-1	TRBJ1-4	NA	few	TGTGCCAGCAGTCAGGCGCAAAGCGGAAAACTGTTTTTT	CASSQAQSGKLFF
TRBV28	TRBJ1-6	NA	many	TGTGCCAGCACATCCAGACTTAATTCACCCCTCCACTTT	CASTSRLNSPLHF
TRBV11-2	TRBJ1-5	NA	many	TGTGCCAGCAGCTCCGACGGTGATCAGCCCCAGCATTTT	CASSSDGDQPQHF
TRBV11-2	TRBJ1-2	TRBD1	NA	TGTGCCAGCAGCAGGGACAGGGGAACGTATGGCTACACCTTC	CASSRDRGTYGYTF
TRBV6-5	TRBJ1-2	TRBD1	NA	TGTGCCAGCAGTTATATCTCGACAGGGTCGGGATGCTACACCTTC	CASSYISTGSGCYTF
TRBV4-1	TRBJ2-7	TRBD1	many	TGCGCCAGCAGCCAAGAATCCGGGACAGGCTCCGAGCAGTACTTC	CASSQESGTGSEQYF
TRBV30	TRBJ2-5	TRBD2	many	TGTGCCTGGAGACTGGCGGGGGTCCAAGAGACCCAGTACTTC	CAWRLAGVQETQYF
TRBV4-1	TRBJ2-2	TRBD2	many	TGCGCCAGCAGACTCAGCGGGGTGAACACCGGGGAGCTGTTTTTT	CASRLSGVNTGELFF
TRBV6-1	TRBJ1-4	NA	many	TGTGCCAGCACGGTGAGGGGTCGGGAAAAACTGTTTTTT	CASTVRGREKLFF
TRBV2	TRBJ1-4	TRBD1	few	TGTGCCAGCAGTTCCGGGACAGATAATGAAAAACTGTTTTTT	CASSSGTDNEKLFF
TRBV2	TRBJ1-2	NA	many	TGTGCCAGCAGCGGGCAGGCTCTCTATGGCTACACCTTC	CASSGQALYGYTF
TRBV7-2	TRBJ1-4	TRBD1	many	TGTGCCAGCAGCCGTGACAGGGATTATCGAACTAATGAAAAACTGTTTTTT	CASSRDRDYRTNEKLFF
TRBV9	TRBJ1-3	NA	many	TGTGCCAGCAGTCATACAGGAGCCTCTGGAAACACCATATATTTT	CASSHTGASGNTIYF
TRBV15	TRBJ2-7	NA	NA	TGTGCCACCAGCAGAGATCATGGGGGGGCTAGAGGCCAGTACTTC	CATSRDHGGARGQYF
TRBV19	TRBJ2-1	NA	many	TGTGCCAGTAGTATGGGACCTGTAACCTCCGATGAGCAGTTCTTC	CASSMGPVTSDEQFF
TRBV10-3	TRBJ1-3	NA	many	TGTGCCATCAGTACAGGGCCTGGAAACACCATATATTTT	CAISTGPGNTIYF
TRBV5-1	TRBJ2-1	NA	many	TGCGCCAGCATAGGTGGAGGGGCCAATGAGCAGTTCTTC	CASIGGGANEQFF
TRBV6-1	TRBJ2-3	NA	few	TGTGCCAGCAGTGAAGCTAAAGGTTCTAGCACAGATACGCAGTATTTT	CASSEAKGSSTDTQYF
TRBV7-2	TRBJ2-1	TRBD1	many	TGTGCCAGCAGCACACAGGGGGCGGATGAGCAGTTCTTC	CASSTQGADEQFF
TRBV28	TRBJ1-3	NA	many	TGTGCCAGCCAGACCGCCAACTCTGGAAACACCATATATTTT	CASQTANSGNTIYF
TRBV12-3/TRBV12-4	TRBJ2-5	NA	few	TGTGCCAGCAGTTTGCAAGAAACGCAAGAGACCCAGTACTTC	CASSLQETQETQYF
TRBV20-1	TRBJ1-1	NA	NA	TGCAGTGCTCAAGCAGGGGAGAGCGTGAACACTGAAGCTTTCTTT	CSAQAGESVNTEAFF
TRBV11-2	TRBJ1-4	TRBD1	many	TGTGCCAGCAGGGACAGGGGGCAAGGCGAAAAACTGTTTTTT	CASRDRGQGEKLFF
TRBV19	TRBJ2-1	TRBD2	many	TGTGCCAGTAGTCCCACGGGACTAGTAGGCAATGAGCAGTTCTTC	CASSPTGLVGNEQFF
TRBV20-1	TRBJ2-7	NA	many	TGCAGTGCTAGAGATGGAAGTTTCGGCGAGCAGTACTTC	CSARDGSFGEQYF
TRBV28	TRBJ2-1	NA	many	TGTGCCAGCAGTTCCCCAAGTAGCGGACAGTTCAATGAGCAGTTCTTC	CASSSPSSGQFNEQFF
TRBV11-2	TRBJ1-1	NA	many	TGTGCCAGCAGCCCGGGGGGGACCGGCGCTGAAGCTTTCTTT	CASSPGGTGAEAFF
TRBV5-4	TRBJ2-2	NA	many	TGTGCCAGCAGCTTGCCCCCTCTAGAGGCCGGGGAGCTGTTTTTT	CASSLPPLEAGELFF
TRBV6-1	TRBJ2-2	NA	many	TGTGCCAGCAAGCCCCTAGCCCACGGGGAGCTGTTTTTT	CASKPLAHGELFF
TRBV6-1	TRBJ1-2	NA	few	TGTGCCAGCAGAGGGACATCTTATGGCTACACCTTC	CASRGTSYGYTF
TRBV5-4	TRBJ1-6	NA	many	TGTGCCAGCAGACGGGACTTGGGCTCACCCCTCCACTTT	CASRRDLGSPLHF